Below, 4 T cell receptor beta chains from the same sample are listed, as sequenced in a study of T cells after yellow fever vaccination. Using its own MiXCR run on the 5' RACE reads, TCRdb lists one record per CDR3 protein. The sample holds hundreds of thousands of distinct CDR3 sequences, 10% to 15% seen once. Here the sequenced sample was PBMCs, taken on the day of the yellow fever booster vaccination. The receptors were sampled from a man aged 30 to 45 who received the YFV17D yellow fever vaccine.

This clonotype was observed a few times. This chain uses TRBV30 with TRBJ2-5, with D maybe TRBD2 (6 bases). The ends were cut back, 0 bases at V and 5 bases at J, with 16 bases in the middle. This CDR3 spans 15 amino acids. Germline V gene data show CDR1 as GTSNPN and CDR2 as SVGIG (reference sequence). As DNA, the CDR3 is TGTGCCTGGAGTGTGTGGGCAGGAGGGAGGGAGACCCAGTACTTC. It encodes CAWSVWAGGRETQYF.

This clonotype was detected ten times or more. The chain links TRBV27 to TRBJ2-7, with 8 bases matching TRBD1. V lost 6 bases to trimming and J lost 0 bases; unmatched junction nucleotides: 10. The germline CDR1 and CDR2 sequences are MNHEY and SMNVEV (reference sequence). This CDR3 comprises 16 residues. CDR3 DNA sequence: TGTGCCAGCAGGCGAACAGGGGGGTCTCACTCCTACGAGCAGTACTTC. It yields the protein CASRRTGGSHSYEQYF.

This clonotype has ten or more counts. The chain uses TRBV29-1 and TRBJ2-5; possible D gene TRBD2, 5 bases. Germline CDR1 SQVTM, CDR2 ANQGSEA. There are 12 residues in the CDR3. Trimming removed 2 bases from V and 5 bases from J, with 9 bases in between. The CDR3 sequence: CSVESGLETQYF. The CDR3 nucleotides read TGCAGCGTTGAATCGGGGTTGGAGACCCAGTACTTC. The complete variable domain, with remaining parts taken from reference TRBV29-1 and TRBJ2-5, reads SAVISQKPSRDICQRGTSLTIQCQVDSQVTMMFWYRQQPGQSLTLIATANQGSEATYESGFVIDKFPISRPNLTFSTLTVSNMSPEDSSIYLCSVESGLETQYFGPGTRLLVL.

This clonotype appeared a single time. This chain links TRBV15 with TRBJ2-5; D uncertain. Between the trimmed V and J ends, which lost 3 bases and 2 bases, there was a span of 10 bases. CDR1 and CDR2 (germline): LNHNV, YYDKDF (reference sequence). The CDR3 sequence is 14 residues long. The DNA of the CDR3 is TGTGCCACCAGCAGGCGGCTGTCACAAGAGACCCAGTACTTC. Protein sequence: CATSRRLSQETQYF.